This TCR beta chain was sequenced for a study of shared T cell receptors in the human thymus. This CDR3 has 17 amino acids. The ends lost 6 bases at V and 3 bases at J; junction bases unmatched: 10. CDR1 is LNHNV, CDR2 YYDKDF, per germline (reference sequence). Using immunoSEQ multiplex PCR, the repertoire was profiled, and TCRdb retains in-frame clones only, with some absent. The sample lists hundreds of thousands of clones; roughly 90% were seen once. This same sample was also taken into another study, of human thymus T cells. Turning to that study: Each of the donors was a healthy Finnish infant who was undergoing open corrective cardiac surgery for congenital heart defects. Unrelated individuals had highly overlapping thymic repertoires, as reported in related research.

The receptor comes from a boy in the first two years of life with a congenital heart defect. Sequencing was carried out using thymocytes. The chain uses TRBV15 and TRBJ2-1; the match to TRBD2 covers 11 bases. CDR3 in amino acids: CATRPLAGGPLYNEQFF. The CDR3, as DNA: TGTGCCACCAGACCGCTAGCGGGAGGCCCACTCTACAATGAGCAGTTCTTC.